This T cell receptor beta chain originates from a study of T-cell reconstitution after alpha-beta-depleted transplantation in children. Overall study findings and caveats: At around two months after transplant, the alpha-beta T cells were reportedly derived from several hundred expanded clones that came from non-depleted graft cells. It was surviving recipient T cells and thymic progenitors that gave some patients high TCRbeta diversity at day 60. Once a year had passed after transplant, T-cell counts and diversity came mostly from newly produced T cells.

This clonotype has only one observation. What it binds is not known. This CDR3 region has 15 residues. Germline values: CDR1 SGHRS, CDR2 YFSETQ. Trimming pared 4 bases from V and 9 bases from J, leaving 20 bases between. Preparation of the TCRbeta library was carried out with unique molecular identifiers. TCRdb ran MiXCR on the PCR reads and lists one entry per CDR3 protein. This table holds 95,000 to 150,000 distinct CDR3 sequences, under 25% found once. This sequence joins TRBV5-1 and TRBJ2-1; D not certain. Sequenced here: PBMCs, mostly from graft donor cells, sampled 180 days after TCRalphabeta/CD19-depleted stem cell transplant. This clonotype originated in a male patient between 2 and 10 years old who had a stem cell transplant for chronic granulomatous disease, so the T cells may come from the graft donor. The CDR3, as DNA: TGCGCCAGCAGCCCCTCACAACACCTAATGGGTGAGCAGTTCTTC. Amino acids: CASSPSQHLMGEQFF. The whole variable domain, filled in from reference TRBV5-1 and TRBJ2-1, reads KAGVTQTPRYLIKTRGQQVTLSCSPISGHRSVSWYQQTPGQGLQFLFEYFSETQRNKGNFPGRFSGRQFSNSRSEMNVSTLELGDSALYLCASSPSQHLMGEQFFGPGTRLTVL.